The present T cell receptor (beta chain) was sequenced within a study of CD8+ T cells in alopecia areata. The germline CDR1 and CDR2 sequences are SQVTM and ANQGSEA. V was clipped by 7 bases and J by 8 bases, with 17 bases between them. This CDR3 contains 13 residues. RNA was isolated and reverse transcribed to cDNA, the sequencing template. Measured with immunoSEQ multiplex PCR; TCRdb has only the in-frame clones, and not every one. The profile shows 200,000 to 250,000 clones, around 62% of them singletons. This receptor was obtained from a human donor with alopecia areata. The chain is built from TRBV29-1 and TRBJ1-4; a weak D match, TRBD1 (6 bases). Sequencing used CD4+ T cells sorted from blood, obtained at week 0. CDR3 loop: CSGALGAGEKLFF. The CDR3 region has the DNA TGCAGCGGTGCTTTGGGGGCAGGGGAAAAACTGTTTTTT.